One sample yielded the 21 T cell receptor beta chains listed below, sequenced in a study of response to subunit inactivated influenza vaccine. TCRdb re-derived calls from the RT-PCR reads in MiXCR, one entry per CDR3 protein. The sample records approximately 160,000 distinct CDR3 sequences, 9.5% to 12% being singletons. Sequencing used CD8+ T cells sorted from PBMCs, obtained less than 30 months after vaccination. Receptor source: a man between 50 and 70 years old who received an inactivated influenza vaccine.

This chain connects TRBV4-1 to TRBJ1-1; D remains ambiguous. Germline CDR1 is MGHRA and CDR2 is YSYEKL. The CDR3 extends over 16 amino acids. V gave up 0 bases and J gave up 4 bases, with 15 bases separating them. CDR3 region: CASSQEAGIVRTEAFF. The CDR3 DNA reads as TGCGCCAGCAGCCAAGAGGCCGGGATTGTGCGCACTGAAGCTTTCTTT.

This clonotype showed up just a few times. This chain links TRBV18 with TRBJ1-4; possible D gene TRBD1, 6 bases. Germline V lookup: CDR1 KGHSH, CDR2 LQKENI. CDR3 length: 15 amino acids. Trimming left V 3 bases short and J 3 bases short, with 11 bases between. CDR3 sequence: CASSPTDRPNEKLFF. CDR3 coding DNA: TGTGCCAGCTCACCGACGGACAGACCTAATGAAAAACTGTTTTTT.

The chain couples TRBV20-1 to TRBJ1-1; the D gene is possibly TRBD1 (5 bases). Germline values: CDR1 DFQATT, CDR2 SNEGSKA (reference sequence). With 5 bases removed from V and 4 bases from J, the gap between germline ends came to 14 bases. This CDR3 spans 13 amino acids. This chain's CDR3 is CSADPGLGTEAFF. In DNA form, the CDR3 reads TGCAGTGCTGACCCGGGGCTAGGCACTGAAGCTTTCTTT.

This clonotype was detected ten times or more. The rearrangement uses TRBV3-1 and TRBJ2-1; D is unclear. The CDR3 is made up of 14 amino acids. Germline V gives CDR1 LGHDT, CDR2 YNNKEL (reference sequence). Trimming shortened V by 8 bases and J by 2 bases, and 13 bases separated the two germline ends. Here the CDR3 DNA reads TGTGCCAGCGGGAATACAGCCGCCTACAATGAGCAGTTCTTC. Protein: CASGNTAAYNEQFF.

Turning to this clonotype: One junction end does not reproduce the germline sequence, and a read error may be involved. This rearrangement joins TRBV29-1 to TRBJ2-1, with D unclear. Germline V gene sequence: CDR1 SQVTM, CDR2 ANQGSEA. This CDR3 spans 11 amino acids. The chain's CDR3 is CSVEGEDGWIF. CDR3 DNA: TGCAGCGTTGAAGGGGAAGACGGCTGGATCTTC.

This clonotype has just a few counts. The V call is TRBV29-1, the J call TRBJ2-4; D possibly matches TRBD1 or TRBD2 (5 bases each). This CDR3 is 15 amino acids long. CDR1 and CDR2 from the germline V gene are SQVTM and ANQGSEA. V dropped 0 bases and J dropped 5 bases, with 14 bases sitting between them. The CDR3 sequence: CSVEDLMGRENIQYF. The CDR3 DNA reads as TGCAGCGTTGAAGATCTCATGGGGCGGGAAAACATTCAGTACTTC.

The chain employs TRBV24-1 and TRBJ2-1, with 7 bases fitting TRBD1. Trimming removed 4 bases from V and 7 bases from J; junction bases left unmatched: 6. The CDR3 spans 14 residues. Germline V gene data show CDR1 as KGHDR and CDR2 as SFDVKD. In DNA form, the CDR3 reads TGTGCCACCAGTGAACAGGGGTACCAGAATGAGCAGTTCTTC. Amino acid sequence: CATSEQGYQNEQFF.

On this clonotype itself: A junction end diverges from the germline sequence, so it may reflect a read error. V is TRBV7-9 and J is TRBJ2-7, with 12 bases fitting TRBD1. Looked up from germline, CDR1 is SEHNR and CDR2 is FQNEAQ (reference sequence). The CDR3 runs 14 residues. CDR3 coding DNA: TGTGCCAGCACGACGGGACAGGGGGCGTCTCCTGGAAACTTC. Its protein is CASTTGQGASPGNF.

This CDR3 reads CASRVPGLAVENTGELFF. In DNA, the CDR3 is TGTGCCAGCAGAGTCCCGGGACTAGCGGTCGAGAACACCGGGGAGCTGTTTTTT. The rearrangement links TRBV28 to TRBJ2-2; 11 bases are a match to TRBD2. Trimming cost V 6 bases and J 1 base; bases outside gene matches: 10. From germline, CDR1 is MDHEN and CDR2 SYDVKM. The CDR3 is made up of 18 amino acids.

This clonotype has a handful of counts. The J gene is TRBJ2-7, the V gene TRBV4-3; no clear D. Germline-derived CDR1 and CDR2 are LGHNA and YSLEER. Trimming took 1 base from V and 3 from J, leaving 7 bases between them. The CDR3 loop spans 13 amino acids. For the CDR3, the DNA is TGCGCCAGCAGCCAAGCTCCGGACTACGAGCAGTACTTC. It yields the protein CASSQAPDYEQYF.

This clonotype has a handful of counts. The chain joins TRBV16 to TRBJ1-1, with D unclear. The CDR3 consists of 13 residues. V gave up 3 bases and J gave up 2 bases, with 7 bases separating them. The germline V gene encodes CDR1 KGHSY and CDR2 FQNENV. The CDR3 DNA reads TGTGCCAGCAGCCACTACAGTAACACTGAAGCTTTCTTT. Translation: CASSHYSNTEAFF.

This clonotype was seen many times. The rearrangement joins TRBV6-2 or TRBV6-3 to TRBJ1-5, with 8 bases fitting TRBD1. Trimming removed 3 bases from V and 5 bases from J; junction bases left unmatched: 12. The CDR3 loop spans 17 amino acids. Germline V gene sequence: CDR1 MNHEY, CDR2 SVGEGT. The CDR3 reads CASSYTQGQGIHQPQHF. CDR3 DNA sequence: TGTGCCAGCAGTTATACGCAAGGACAGGGAATCCATCAGCCCCAGCATTTT.

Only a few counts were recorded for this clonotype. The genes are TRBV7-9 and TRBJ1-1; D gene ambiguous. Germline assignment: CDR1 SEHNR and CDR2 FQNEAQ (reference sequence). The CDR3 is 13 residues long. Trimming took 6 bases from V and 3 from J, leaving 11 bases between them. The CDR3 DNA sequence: TGTGCCAGCAGGGCGGACGGTTACACTGAAGCTTTCTTT. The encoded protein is CASRADGYTEAFF.

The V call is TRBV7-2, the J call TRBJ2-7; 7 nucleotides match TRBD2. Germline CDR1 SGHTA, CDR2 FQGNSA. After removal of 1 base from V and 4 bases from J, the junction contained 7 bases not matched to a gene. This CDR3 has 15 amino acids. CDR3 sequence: CASSLGWGGNYEQYF. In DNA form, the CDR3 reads TGTGCCAGCAGCTTAGGATGGGGAGGGAATTACGAGCAGTACTTC.

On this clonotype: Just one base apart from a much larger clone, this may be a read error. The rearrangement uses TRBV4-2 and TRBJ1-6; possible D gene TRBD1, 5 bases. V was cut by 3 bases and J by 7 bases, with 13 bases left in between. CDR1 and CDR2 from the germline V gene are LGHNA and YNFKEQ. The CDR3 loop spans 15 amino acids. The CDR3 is CASSQSRGDNSPLHF. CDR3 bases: TGTGCCAGCAGCCAGTCGAGAGGGGACAATTCACCCCTCCACTTT.

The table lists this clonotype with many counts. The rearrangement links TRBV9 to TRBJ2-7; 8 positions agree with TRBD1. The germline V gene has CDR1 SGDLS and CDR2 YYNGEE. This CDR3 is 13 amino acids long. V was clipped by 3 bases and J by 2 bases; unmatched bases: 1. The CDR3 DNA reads TGTGCCAGCAGCGGACAGGGGACCTACGAGCAGTACTTC. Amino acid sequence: CASSGQGTYEQYF.

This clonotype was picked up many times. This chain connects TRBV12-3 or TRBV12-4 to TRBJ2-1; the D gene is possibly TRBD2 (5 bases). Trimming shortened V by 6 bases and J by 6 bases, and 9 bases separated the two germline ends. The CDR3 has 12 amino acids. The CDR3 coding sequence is TGTGCCAGCAGCCCCACTAGCAATGAGCAGTTCTTC. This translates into CASSPTSNEQFF.

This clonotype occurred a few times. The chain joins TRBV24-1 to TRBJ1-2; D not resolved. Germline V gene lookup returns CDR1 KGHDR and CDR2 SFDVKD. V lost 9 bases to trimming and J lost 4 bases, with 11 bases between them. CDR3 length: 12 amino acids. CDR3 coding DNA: TGTGCCACCCCCCCAATAGGCTATGGCTACACCTTC. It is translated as CATPPIGYGYTF.

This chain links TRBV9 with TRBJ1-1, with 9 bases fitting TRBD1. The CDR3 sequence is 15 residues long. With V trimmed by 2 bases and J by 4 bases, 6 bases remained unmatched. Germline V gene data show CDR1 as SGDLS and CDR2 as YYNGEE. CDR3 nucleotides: TGTGCCAGCAGCGTCGCCGGGACAGGGTTCACTGAAGCTTTCTTT. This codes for CASSVAGTGFTEAFF.

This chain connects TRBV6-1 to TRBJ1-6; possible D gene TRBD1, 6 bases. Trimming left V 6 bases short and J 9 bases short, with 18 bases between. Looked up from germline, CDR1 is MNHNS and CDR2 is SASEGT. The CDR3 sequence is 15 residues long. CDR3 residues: CASSPAPGHTSPLHF. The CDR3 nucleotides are TGTGCCAGCAGCCCAGCGCCGGGACATACTTCACCCCTCCACTTT.

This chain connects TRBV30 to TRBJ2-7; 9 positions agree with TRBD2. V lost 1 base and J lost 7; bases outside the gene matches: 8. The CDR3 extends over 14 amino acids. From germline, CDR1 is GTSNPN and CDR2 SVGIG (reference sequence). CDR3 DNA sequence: TGTGCCTGGAGTGACATAGCGGGGGCGGAAGAGCAGTACTTC. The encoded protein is CAWSDIAGAEEQYF.